This TCR beta chain was retrieved from a study of blood T cell repertoires in COVID-19. Overall study: Acute and convalescent COVID-19 specimens originated in the United States, Italy and Spain. In each case, the material was cDNA or gDNA derived from T cells, B-cell-depleted T cells, or PBMCs.

Under the authors' procedure: Amplification of reference gene primers provided the estimated nucleated cell counts. Method: immunoSEQ multiplex PCR; TCRdb's copy keeps in-frame clones and lacks some. Clone size and the V and J calls come from that table; the DNA yielded D and trimming. The sample records approximately 300,000 clones, 88% being singletons. Trimming left V 5 bases short and J 4 bases short, with 15 bases between. The CDR3 contains 14 residues. Germline V lookup: CDR1 SEHNR, CDR2 FQNEAQ (reference sequence). The source of this sequence is a woman in her twenties or thirties with COVID-19, enrolled during active disease. The material sequenced was peripheral blood. The V call is TRBV7-9, the J call TRBJ2-7; tentatively, D is TRBD1 (6 bases). CDR3 DNA: TGTGCCAGCAGCCCCCTCGGGGACACTTACGAGCAGTACTTC. Translated: CASSPLGDTYEQYF.